A single sample gave rise to the 17 T cell receptor beta chains below, sequenced in a study. TCRdb redid the calling of the 5' RACE reads with MiXCR, one entry per CDR3 protein. This sample yields roughly 60,000 distinct CDR3 sequences, of which roughly 25% are seen a single time; 2% to 2.5% belongs to the top ten. Tregs were sorted as CD4+CD25+CD127-/low cells. The sample was tumor-infiltrating Tregs sorted from the breast tumor. These receptors all come from a female donor with breast cancer.

This clonotype occurred a few times. The rearrangement links TRBV5-1 to TRBJ2-3; the match to TRBD2 covers 7 bases. The CDR3 has 14 amino acids. Germline V gene lookup returns CDR1 SGHRS and CDR2 YFSETQ. V was pared by 7 bases and J by 0 bases, with 5 bases of the junction left unmatched. In DNA, the CDR3 is TGCGCCAGCGGGACTATGAGTAGCACAGATACGCAGTATTTT. It is translated as CASGTMSSTDTQYF.

The J gene is TRBJ1-1, the V gene TRBV5-1, with TRBD1 identical over 8 bases. The germline gives CDR1 SGHRS, CDR2 YFSETQ. J gave up 4 bases and V 4 bases, and 6 bases lay outside the gene matches. CDR3 size: 14 residues. CDR3 coding DNA: TGCGCCAGCAGCGGACAGGGCTTGTTCACTGAAGCTTTCTTT. Encoded protein: CASSGQGLFTEAFF.

V gene TRBV7-2 combines with J gene TRBJ2-3; D gene ambiguous. Germline-derived CDR1 and CDR2 are SGHTA and FQGNSA. This CDR3 spans 15 amino acids. Trimming took off 5 bases at V and 0 bases at J, with 12 bases between the two ends. This CDR3 reads CASSTRTTSTDTQYF. In DNA, the CDR3 is TGTGCCAGCAGCACCCGGACCACTAGCACAGATACGCAGTATTTT.

In this sample, this clonotype turned up a few times. The rearrangement links TRBV7-2 to TRBJ1-5; D not certain. CDR1 is SGHTA, CDR2 FQGNSA, per germline. The ends were cut back, 3 bases at V and 2 bases at J, with 8 bases in the middle. The CDR3 extends over 14 amino acids. The CDR3 protein is CASSLAGRNQPQHF. The DNA for the CDR3 is TGTGCCAGCAGCTTGGCAGGTCGCAATCAGCCCCAGCATTTT.

The chain is built from TRBV6-1 and TRBJ1-5; TRBD1 might be the D (6 bases). The CDR3 extends over 15 amino acids. Trimming pared 7 bases from V and 0 bases from J, leaving 13 bases between. Germline CDR1 MNHNS, CDR2 SASEGT. CDR3 sequence reads: CASIDGGHSNQPQHF. The CDR3 nucleotides are TGTGCCAGCATCGATGGGGGCCATAGCAATCAGCCCCAGCATTTT.

In its sample, this clonotype was seen once. The chain carries TRBV18 and TRBJ2-1; TRBD1 matches at 11 bases. The CDR3 runs 15 residues. The germline CDR1 and CDR2 sequences are KGHSH and LQKENI. V trimming: 6 bases; J trimming: 3 bases; junction bases outside the gene matches: 4. CDR3 bases: TGTGCCAGCTCCCGGGGACAGGGGGGCTACAATGAGCAGTTCTTC. Amino acids: CASSRGQGGYNEQFF.

This clonotype came up once. The chain recombines TRBV5-6 with TRBJ2-7, with 8 bases matching TRBD2. The junction had 5 bases not matched to a gene; V was cut back by 4 bases and J by 2 bases. Per the germline V gene, CDR1 is SGHDT and CDR2 is YYEEEE. The CDR3 extends over 14 amino acids. For the CDR3, the DNA is TGTGCCAGCAGCCTCGTAGCGGGAACCTACGAGCAGTACTTC. Protein sequence: CASSLVAGTYEQYF.

The chain joins TRBV7-9 to TRBJ1-1; D may be TRBD1 (6 bases). The ends were cut back, 1 base at V and 11 bases at J, with 11 bases in the middle. CDR3 length: 12 amino acids. Germline V gene data show CDR1 as SEHNR and CDR2 as FQNEAQ (reference sequence). CDR3 nucleotides: TGTGCCAGCAGCTTAGGGGACAACCGCGCTTTCTTT. Amino acid sequence: CASSLGDNRAFF.

Only a few counts were recorded for this clonotype. This chain links TRBV7-3 with TRBJ2-1, with TRBD2 matching over 7 bases. This CDR3 region has 18 residues. V was clipped by 0 bases and J by 5 bases; unmatched bases: 13. CDR1 is SGHTA, CDR2 FQGTGA, per germline. This CDR3 reads CASSLTGFGLAVNNEQFF. DNA for the CDR3: TGTGCCAGCAGCTTAACTGGTTTTGGTCTAGCGGTCAACAATGAGCAGTTCTTC.

This clonotype was detected a few times. The chain uses TRBV6-5 and TRBJ1-1; the D gene is possibly TRBD1 (5 bases). Germline loops: CDR1 MNHEY, CDR2 SVGAGI. Deletions cut 1 base from V and 0 bases from J, with 9 bases between. The CDR3 has 15 amino acids. The CDR3 spells CASSYFRGLNTEAFF. In DNA form, the CDR3 reads TGTGCCAGCAGTTACTTCCGGGGGTTGAACACTGAAGCTTTCTTT.

This clonotype was detected only a few times. The chain employs TRBV9 and TRBJ1-5; unclear D gene. V was pared by 0 bases and J by 0 bases, with 13 bases between. The germline gives CDR1 SGDLS, CDR2 YYNGEE. CDR3 length: 17 amino acids. CDR3 sequence (DNA): TGTGCCAGCAGCGTAGGTCAGACACGTTTTAGCAATCAGCCCCAGCATTTT. As protein: CASSVGQTRFSNQPQHF.

This clonotype was detected a few times. J is TRBJ1-4 and V is TRBV4-3; 9 nucleotides match TRBD1. The CDR3 sequence is 18 residues long. Germline values: CDR1 LGHNA, CDR2 YSLEER. Trimming at V came to 0 bases and at J to 10 bases, leaving 15 bases not matched to a gene. The CDR3 spells CASSQEILPGQGIAKLFF. The CDR3 DNA reads TGCGCCAGCAGCCAAGAAATCCTCCCGGGACAGGGAATCGCAAAACTGTTTTTT.

This clonotype was picked up a small number of times. The V gene is TRBV2, the J gene TRBJ1-1; 7 bases map to TRBD1. This CDR3 is built from 16 residues. Germline V gives CDR1 SNHLY, CDR2 FYNNEI. Losses at the gene ends were 4 bases for V and 1 base for J; bases not matched to a gene: 9. As DNA, the CDR3 is TGTGCCAGCAGTGTGAGGCAGGGGGAAAGGAACACTGAAGCTTTCTTT. Its translation is CASSVRQGERNTEAFF.

This clonotype was seen ten or more times. This sequence joins TRBV29-1 and TRBJ1-5, with D perhaps TRBD1 (6 bases). Germline-derived CDR1 and CDR2 are SQVTM and ANQGSEA. V was clipped by 6 bases and J by 3 bases, with 12 bases between them. The CDR3 consists of 13 residues. For the CDR3, the DNA is TGCAGCGTCCGGGACAATTACAATCAGCCCCAGCATTTT. This gives the protein CSVRDNYNQPQHF.

This clonotype was observed a few times. The J gene is TRBJ2-3, the V gene TRBV27; perhaps D is TRBD1 or TRBD2 (5 bases each). This CDR3 is built from 17 residues. Germline CDR1 reads MNHEY; CDR2 reads SMNVEV (reference sequence). With 5 bases removed from V and 4 bases from J, the gap between germline ends came to 22 bases. CDR3 residues: CASSPGTGGGFPDTQYF. Here the CDR3 DNA reads TGTGCCAGCAGTCCTGGGACCGGAGGAGGTTTTCCAGATACGCAGTATTTT.

The rearrangement links TRBV7-9 to TRBJ1-2, with a weak D call TRBD1 (5 bases). This CDR3 has 15 amino acids. Germline V CDR1 and CDR2: SEHNR, FQNEAQ (reference sequence). The germline V and J ends were trimmed by 0 bases and 1 base, with 9 bases remaining between them. CDR3 region: CASSLAGPSNYGYTF. For the CDR3, the DNA is TGTGCCAGCAGCTTAGCGGGACCCAGTAACTATGGCTACACCTTC.

The J gene is TRBJ2-5, the V gene TRBV5-6; 7 nucleotides agree with TRBD2. Per the germline V gene, CDR1 is SGHDT and CDR2 is YYEEEE. V gave up 4 bases and J gave up 5 bases; unmatched junction bases: 11. The CDR3 has 15 amino acids. As DNA, the CDR3 is TGTGCCAGCAGCGAACTCCGGGACGGGAGGGAGACCCAGTACTTC. Amino acids: CASSELRDGRETQYF.